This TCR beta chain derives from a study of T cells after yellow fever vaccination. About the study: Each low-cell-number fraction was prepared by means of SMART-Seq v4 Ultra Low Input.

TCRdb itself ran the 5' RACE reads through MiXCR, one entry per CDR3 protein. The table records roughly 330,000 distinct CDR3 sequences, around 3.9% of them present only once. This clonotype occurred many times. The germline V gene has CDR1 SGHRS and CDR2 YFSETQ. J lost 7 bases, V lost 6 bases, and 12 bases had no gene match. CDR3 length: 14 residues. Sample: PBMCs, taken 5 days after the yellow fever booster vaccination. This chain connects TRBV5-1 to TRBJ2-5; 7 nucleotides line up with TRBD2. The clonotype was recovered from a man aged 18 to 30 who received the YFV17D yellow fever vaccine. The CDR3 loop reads CASTTSSWEGTQYF. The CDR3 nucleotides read TGCGCCAGCACTACCTCTAGCTGGGAGGGGACCCAGTACTTC.